The sequence of this T cell receptor beta chain was determined in a study of PD-1 blockade in classical Hodgkin lymphoma. Study-level findings and limits: Repertoires differed for reasons still undefined, possibly disease activity or prior therapy. Newly diagnosed patients reportedly trailed healthy donors in baseline TCR diversity.

About this clone itself: The antigen is undetermined.

Each patient's relapse followed autologous stem cell transplantation, and brentuximab vedotin exposure varied. Only in-frame clones appear in the TCRdb table, and some are missing; sequencing was by immunoSEQ multiplex PCR. The table has approximately 17,000 clones, about 66% seen once; the top ten hold around 7.7%. CDR3 length equals 15 residues. V gave up 2 bases and J gave up 2 bases; unmatched junction bases: 4. The germline V gene encodes CDR1 LNHNV and CDR2 YYDKDF (reference sequence). V gene TRBV15 combines with J gene TRBJ2-7, with 9 bases aligning to TRBD1. The receptor was isolated from a human donor with classical Hodgkin lymphoma. The source material was peripheral blood mononuclear cells (PBMCs), sampled before the second cycle of nivolumab. CDR3 sequence reads: CATSRRGQGPYEQYF. CDR3 DNA: TGTGCCACCAGCAGACGCGGACAGGGGCCCTACGAGCAGTACTTC. The full variable domain, completed using reference TRBV15 and TRBJ2-7, is DAMVIQNPRYQVTQFGKPVTLSCSQTLNHNVMYWYQQKSSQAPKLLFHYYDKDFNNEADTPDNFQSRRPNTSFCFLDIRSPGLGDTAMYLCATSRRGQGPYEQYFGPGTRLTVT.